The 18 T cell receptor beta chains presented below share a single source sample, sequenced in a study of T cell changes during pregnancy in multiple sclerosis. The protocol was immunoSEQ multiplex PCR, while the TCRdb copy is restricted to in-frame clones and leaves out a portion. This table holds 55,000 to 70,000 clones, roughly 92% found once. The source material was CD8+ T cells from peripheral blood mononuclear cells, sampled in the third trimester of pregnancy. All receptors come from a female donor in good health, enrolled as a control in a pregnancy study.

The CDR3, as DNA: TGTGCTAGTGGTTTGGTTTTAGGGACAGAAGGCGCAATTAACTATGGCTACACCTTC. Translated: CASGLVLGTEGAINYGYTF. The rearrangement links TRBV12-5 to TRBJ1-2, with TRBD1 matching over 7 bases. V shed 0 bases and J 1 base; nucleotides not matched to a gene: 14. Germline V lookup: CDR1 LGHNT, CDR2 FRNRAP. The CDR3 has 19 residues.

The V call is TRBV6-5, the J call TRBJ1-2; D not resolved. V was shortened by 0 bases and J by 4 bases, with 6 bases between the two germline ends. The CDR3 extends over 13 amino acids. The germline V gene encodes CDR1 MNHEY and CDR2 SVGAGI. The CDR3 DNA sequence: TGTGCCAGCAGTTACTCAGCGATCTATGGCTACACCTTC. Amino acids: CASSYSAIYGYTF.

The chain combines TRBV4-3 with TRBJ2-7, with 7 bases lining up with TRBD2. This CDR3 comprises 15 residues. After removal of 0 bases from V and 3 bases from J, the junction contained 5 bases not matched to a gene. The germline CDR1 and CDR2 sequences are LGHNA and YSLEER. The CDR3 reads CASSQDQAGVYEQYF. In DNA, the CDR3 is TGCGCCAGCAGCCAAGACCAGGCGGGAGTCTACGAGCAGTACTTC.

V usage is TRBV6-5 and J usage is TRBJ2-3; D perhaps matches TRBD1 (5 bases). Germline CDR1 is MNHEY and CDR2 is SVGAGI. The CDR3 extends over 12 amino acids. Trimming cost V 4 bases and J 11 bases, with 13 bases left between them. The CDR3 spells CASSLGPREQYF. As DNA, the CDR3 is TGTGCCAGCAGTTTAGGCCCCAGGGAGCAGTATTTT.

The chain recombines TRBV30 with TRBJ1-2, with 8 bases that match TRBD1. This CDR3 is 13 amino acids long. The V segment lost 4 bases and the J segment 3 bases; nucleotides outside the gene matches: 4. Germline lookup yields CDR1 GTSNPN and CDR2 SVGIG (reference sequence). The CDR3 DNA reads TGTGCCTGGACCCCAGGGGGCGACTATGGCTACACCTTC. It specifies CAWTPGGDYGYTF.

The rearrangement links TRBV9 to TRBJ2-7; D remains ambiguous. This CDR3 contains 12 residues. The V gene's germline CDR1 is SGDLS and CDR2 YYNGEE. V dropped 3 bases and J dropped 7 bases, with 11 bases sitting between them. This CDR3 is CASSARPGEQYF. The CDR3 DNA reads TGTGCCAGCAGCGCCCGCCCGGGTGAGCAGTACTTC.

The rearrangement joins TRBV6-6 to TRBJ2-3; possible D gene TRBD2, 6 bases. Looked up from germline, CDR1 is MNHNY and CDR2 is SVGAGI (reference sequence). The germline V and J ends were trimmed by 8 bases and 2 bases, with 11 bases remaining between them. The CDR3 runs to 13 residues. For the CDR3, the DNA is TGTGCCAGCGGGCGGGGTATCACAGATACGCAGTATTTT. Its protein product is CASGRGITDTQYF.

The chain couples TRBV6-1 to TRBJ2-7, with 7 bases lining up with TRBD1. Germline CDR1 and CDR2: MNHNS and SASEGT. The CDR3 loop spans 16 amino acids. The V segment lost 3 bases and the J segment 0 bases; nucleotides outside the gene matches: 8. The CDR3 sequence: CASSDEQGQSSYEQYF. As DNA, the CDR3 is TGTGCCAGCAGTGACGAACAGGGGCAGAGCTCCTACGAGCAGTACTTC.

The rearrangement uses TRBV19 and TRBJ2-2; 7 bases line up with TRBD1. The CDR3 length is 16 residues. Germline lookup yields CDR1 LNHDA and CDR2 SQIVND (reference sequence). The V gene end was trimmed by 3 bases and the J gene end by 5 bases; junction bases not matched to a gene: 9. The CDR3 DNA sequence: TGTGCCAGTAGTATGCCGACAGGGCTCGGTACCGGGGAGCTGTTTTTT. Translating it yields CASSMPTGLGTGELFF.

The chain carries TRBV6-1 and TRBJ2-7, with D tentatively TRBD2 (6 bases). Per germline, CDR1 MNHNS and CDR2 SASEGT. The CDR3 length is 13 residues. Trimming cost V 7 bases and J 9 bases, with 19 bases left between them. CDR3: CASTTSDYTGQYF. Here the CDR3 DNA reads TGTGCCAGCACCACGTCGGACTATACGGGGCAGTACTTC.

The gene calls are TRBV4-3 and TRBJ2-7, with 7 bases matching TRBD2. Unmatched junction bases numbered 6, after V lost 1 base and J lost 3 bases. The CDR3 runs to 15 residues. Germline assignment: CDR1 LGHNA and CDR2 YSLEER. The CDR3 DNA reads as TGCGCCAGCAGCCAAGGAGCGGGGAACCTCTACGAGCAGTACTTC. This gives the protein CASSQGAGNLYEQYF.

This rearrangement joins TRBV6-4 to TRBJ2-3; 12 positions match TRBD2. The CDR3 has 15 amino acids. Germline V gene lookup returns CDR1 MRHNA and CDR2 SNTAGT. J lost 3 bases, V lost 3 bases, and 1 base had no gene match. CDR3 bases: TGTGCCAGCAGTGAAGGGACTAGCGGGACAGATACGCAGTATTTT. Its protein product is CASSEGTSGTDTQYF.

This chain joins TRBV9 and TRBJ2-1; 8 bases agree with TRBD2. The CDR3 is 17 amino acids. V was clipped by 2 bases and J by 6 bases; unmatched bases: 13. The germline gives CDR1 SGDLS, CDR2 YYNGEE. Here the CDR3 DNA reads TGTGCCAGCAGCGTCCGGTGGGAGCGGGGGCCTCTCAATGAGCAGTTCTTC. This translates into CASSVRWERGPLNEQFF.

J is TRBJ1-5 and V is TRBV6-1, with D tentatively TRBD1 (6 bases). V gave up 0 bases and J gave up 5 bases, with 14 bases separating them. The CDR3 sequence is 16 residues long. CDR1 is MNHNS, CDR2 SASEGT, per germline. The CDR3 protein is CASSEAIQGFYQPQHF. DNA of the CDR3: TGTGCCAGCAGTGAAGCCATACAGGGATTTTATCAGCCCCAGCATTTT.

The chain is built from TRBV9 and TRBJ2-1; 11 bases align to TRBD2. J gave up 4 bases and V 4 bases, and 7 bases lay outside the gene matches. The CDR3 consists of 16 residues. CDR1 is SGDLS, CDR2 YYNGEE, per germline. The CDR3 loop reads CASSTLSGGEYNEQFF. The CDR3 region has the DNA TGTGCCAGCAGCACCCTTAGCGGGGGGGAGTACAATGAGCAGTTCTTC.

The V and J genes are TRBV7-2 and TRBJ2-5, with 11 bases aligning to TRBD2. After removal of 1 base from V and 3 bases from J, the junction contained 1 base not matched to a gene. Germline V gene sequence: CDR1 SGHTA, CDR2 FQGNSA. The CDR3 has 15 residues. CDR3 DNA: TGTGCCAGCAGCTTAGGTAGCGGGGGGGAAGAGACCCAGTACTTC. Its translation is CASSLGSGGEETQYF. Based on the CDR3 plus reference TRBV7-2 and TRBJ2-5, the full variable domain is GAGVSQSPSNKVTEKGKDVELRCDPISGHTALYWYRQSLGQGLEFLIYFQGNSAPDKSGLPSDRFSAERTGGSVSTLTIQRTQQEDSAVYLCASSLGSGGEETQYFGPGTRLLVL.

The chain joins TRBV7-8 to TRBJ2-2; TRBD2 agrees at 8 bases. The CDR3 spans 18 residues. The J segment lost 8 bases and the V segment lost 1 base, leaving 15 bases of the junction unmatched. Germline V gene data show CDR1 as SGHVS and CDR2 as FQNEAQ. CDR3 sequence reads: CASSLGVGGGPFRGELFF. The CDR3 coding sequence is TGTGCCAGCAGCTTAGGGGTCGGGGGGGGCCCGTTCCGAGGGGAGCTGTTTTTT.

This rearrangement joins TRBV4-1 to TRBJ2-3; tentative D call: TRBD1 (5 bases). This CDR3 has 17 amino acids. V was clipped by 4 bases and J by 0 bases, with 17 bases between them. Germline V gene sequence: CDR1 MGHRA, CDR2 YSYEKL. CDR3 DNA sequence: TGCGCCAGCAGCCCGGGTGGGGCAGCCCTTAGCACAGATACGCAGTATTTT. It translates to CASSPGGAALSTDTQYF.